These 8 T cell receptor beta chains were sequenced from one sample in a study of T cells in Graves' hyperthyroidism and ophthalmopathy. Amplification targeted TCR beta CDR3 regions from RNA transcripts. A set of HTBI primers served as the primers for a first-round RT-PCR of the TCR CDR3. TCRdb reanalysed the multiplex PCR reads using MiXCR and keeps one entry per CDR3 protein. The sample yields almost 350,000 distinct CDR3 sequences, about a sixth seen once. Sample: blood. Receptors were obtained from a woman between 40 and 50 years old with Graves' ophthalmopathy.

In its sample, this clonotype was seen many times. The J gene is TRBJ1-2, the V gene TRBV6-1; no clear D. Germline-derived CDR1 and CDR2 are MNHNS and SASEGT. CDR3 length: 14 amino acids. V shed 0 bases and J shed 4 bases, with 9 bases lying between them. Here the CDR3 DNA reads TGTGCCAGCAGTGAAGCTGGGCTGAGCTATGGCTACACCTTC. Translating gives CASSEAGLSYGYTF.

This clonotype came up many times. The chain couples TRBV6-1 to TRBJ2-7, with 12 bases lining up with TRBD2. The germline V gene encodes CDR1 MNHNS and CDR2 SASEGT. V shed 4 bases, J shed 4 bases, and the junction held 2 bases outside the gene matches. CDR3 length: 14 residues. Here the CDR3 reads CASSGLAGEYEQYF. The CDR3 coding sequence is TGTGCCAGCAGTGGACTAGCGGGAGAATACGAGCAGTACTTC.

This clonotype was seen ten or more times. The chain employs TRBV6-1 and TRBJ1-2, with 11 bases fitting TRBD1. Germline V gene sequence: CDR1 MNHNS, CDR2 SASEGT. V was clipped by 5 bases and J by 8 bases; unmatched bases: 16. This CDR3 spans 17 amino acids. The CDR3 region has the DNA TGTGCCAGCAGTAGAAGTAGTTTGGACAGGGGGCCGGGGGGCTACACCTTC. Amino acids: CASSRSSLDRGPGGYTF.

This clonotype was seen more than once but under ten times. The gene calls are TRBV4-1 and TRBJ2-7; 7 nucleotides align to TRBD1. From germline, CDR1 is MGHRA and CDR2 YSYEKL. V dropped 6 bases and J dropped 6; count of bases not matched to a gene: 14. The CDR3 has 15 amino acids. DNA for the CDR3: TGCGCCAGCAGTTCACATTCGACAGGGATAGGCGAGCAGTACTTC. As protein: CASSSHSTGIGEQYF.

This clonotype has a count of ten or more. V is TRBV28 and J is TRBJ1-5, with D maybe TRBD1 (5 bases). V dropped 5 bases and J dropped 2 bases, with 16 bases sitting between them. Per germline, CDR1 MDHEN and CDR2 SYDVKM. CDR3 size: 16 residues. In DNA form, the CDR3 reads TGTGCCAGCAGTGGGGCTTACAAACTAGGCAATCAGCCCCAGCATTTT. Amino acid sequence: CASSGAYKLGNQPQHF.

This clonotype was counted at least ten times. The chain carries TRBV12-3 or TRBV12-4 and TRBJ1-5, with no clear D. V lost 5 bases and J lost 3, with 8 bases in between. The CDR3 covers 13 residues. The CDR3 DNA reads as TGTGCCAGCAGTCGACAAGACAATCAGCCCCAGCATTTT. The encoded protein is CASSRQDNQPQHF.

This chain joins TRBV24-1 and TRBJ1-5; a possible D gene is TRBD1 (5 bases). The CDR3 sequence is 15 residues long. Between the trimmed V and J ends, which lost 4 bases and 0 bases, there was a span of 9 bases. The germline CDR1 and CDR2 sequences are KGHDR and SFDVKD. CDR3 amino acids: CATSERGVSNQPQHF. CDR3 DNA sequence: TGTGCCACCAGTGAAAGAGGGGTTAGCAATCAGCCCCAGCATTTT.

The sample holds many counts of this clonotype. This chain links TRBV28 with TRBJ2-7, with D possibly called TRBD1 or TRBD2 (5 bases each). Germline lookup yields CDR1 MDHEN and CDR2 SYDVKM. Trimming removed 4 bases at V and 2 bases at J, with 15 bases between. This CDR3 is 15 amino acids long. The CDR3 nucleotides are TGTGCCAGCAGTTCGAACCGGGACCCCACCTACGAGCAGTACTTC. It specifies CASSSNRDPTYEQYF.